The 25 T cell receptor beta chains presented below share a single source sample, sequenced in a study of CD8 T cells in ankylosing spondylitis. General study results and limits: Characteristic of ankylosing spondylitis blood, it appeared, was a TCR beta motif comprising roughly eight highly homologous variants.

In TCRdb, the 5' RACE reads were re-called with MiXCR into one record per CDR3 protein. The sample shows roughly 490,000 distinct CDR3 sequences, approximately 5% of them seen only once. These receptors' antigens are unknown. Sequencing input: blood, either unsorted or a sorted T cell fraction (not recorded which). Receptor source: a male donor with ankylosing spondylitis.

This clonotype came up many times. V and J are TRBV11-2 and TRBJ2-2, with D possibly matching TRBD1 (5 bases). The CDR3 has 14 residues. CDR1 is SGHAT, CDR2 FQNNGV, per germline. The ends were cut back, 6 bases at V and 4 bases at J, with 12 bases in the middle. CDR3 residues: CASRRARATGELFF. In nucleotides, the CDR3 is TGTGCCAGCAGACGGGCCAGGGCCACCGGGGAGCTGTTTTTT.

The CDR3 DNA reads as TGTGCCAGCAGCCCCGACAGTGGAACTGAAGCTTTCTTT. As protein: CASSPDSGTEAFF. V usage is TRBV3-1 and J usage is TRBJ1-1, with a weak D call TRBD1 (5 bases). Trimming took off 4 bases at V and 5 bases at J, with 11 bases between the two ends. This CDR3 region has 13 residues. The germline V gene encodes CDR1 LGHDT and CDR2 YNNKEL (reference sequence).

In this sample, this clonotype turned up many times. The chain employs TRBV28 and TRBJ1-2; D perhaps matches TRBD1 (6 bases). Trimming pared 4 bases from V and 8 bases from J, leaving 17 bases between. From germline, CDR1 is MDHEN and CDR2 SYDVKM. The CDR3 has 14 amino acids. This chain's CDR3 is CASSSGHRSGGYTF. The CDR3 nucleotides are TGTGCCAGCAGTTCGGGACATCGCTCGGGCGGCTACACCTTC.

Many counts were recorded for this clonotype. CDR3 coding DNA: TGTGCCAGCAGTTTAAGGCCCGATAGACTAGTTGGGGGGTTCATTCAGTACTTC. Protein: CASSLRPDRLVGGFIQYF. This chain uses TRBV27 with TRBJ2-4, with D tentatively TRBD2 (6 bases). The CDR3 has 18 residues. Germline CDR1 and CDR2: MNHEY and SMNVEV (reference sequence). V dropped 2 bases and J dropped 9 bases, with 26 bases sitting between them.

This clonotype has ten or more counts. This chain joins TRBV4-2 and TRBJ1-2; no clear D gene. Looked up from germline, CDR1 is LGHNA and CDR2 is YNFKEQ. The CDR3 runs 16 residues. The V end was cut by 1 base, the J end by 6 bases, with 18 bases between. CDR3 sequence: CASSQGYAAGKDGYTF. CDR3 DNA: TGTGCCAGCAGCCAAGGCTACGCGGCCGGGAAAGATGGCTACACCTTC.

In its sample, this clonotype was seen many times. The chain uses TRBV20-1 and TRBJ2-7; D uncertain. Looked up from germline, CDR1 is DFQATT and CDR2 is SNEGSKA (reference sequence). V was pared by 6 bases and J by 7 bases, with 10 bases between. The CDR3 covers 10 residues. CDR3 coding DNA: TGCAGTGCGGTGCTGGGGGAGCAGTACTTC. Translating gives CSAVLGEQYF.

This clonotype was detected many times. The chain has TRBV15 and TRBJ1-5; 9 bases are shared with TRBD1. The CDR3 spans 16 residues. V lost 1 base and J lost 4; bases outside the gene matches: 5. Germline V gene lookup returns CDR1 LNHNV and CDR2 YYDKDF (reference sequence). For the CDR3, the DNA is TGTGCCACCAGCAGAGTTGGGACAGGGAAGAATCAGCCCCAGCATTTT. Its translation: CATSRVGTGKNQPQHF.

This clonotype was seen ten or more times. The chain carries TRBV15 and TRBJ1-2; no firm D call. CDR1 LNHNV and CDR2 YYDKDF come from the germline V gene (reference sequence). The CDR3 extends over 14 amino acids. Trimming cost V 0 bases and J 2 bases, with 7 bases left between them. The CDR3 DNA reads as TGTGCCACCAGCAGAGATCTGAACAACTATGGCTACACCTTC. Its protein product is CATSRDLNNYGYTF.

This clonotype was found many times. J is TRBJ2-7 and V is TRBV29-1; D is possibly TRBD2 (6 bases). Germline lookup yields CDR1 SQVTM and CDR2 ANQGSEA. V lost 1 base and J lost 7, with 14 bases in between. The CDR3 has 13 residues. DNA of the CDR3: TGCAGCGTTGAAGGCGCAGGGAGGAGGGAGCAGTACTTC. Amino acids: CSVEGAGRREQYF.

The rearrangement links TRBV12-3 or TRBV12-4 to TRBJ2-5, with 9 bases fitting TRBD1. Losses at the gene ends were 3 bases for V and 4 bases for J; bases not matched to a gene: 6. The CDR3 loop spans 15 amino acids. CDR3 sequence: CASSFWDRVGETQYF. For the CDR3, the DNA is TGTGCCAGCAGTTTTTGGGACAGGGTCGGAGAGACCCAGTACTTC.

This clonotype turned up a few times. The chain employs TRBV27 and TRBJ2-1, with D possibly TRBD1 on 6 matching bases. Germline V gene lookup returns CDR1 MNHEY and CDR2 SMNVEV (reference sequence). The CDR3 loop spans 14 amino acids. The V end lost 4 bases, the J end lost 6 bases, and 13 bases lay between the germline ends. CDR3 region: CASSSVGHFNEQFF. The CDR3 DNA sequence: TGTGCCAGCAGTTCGGTGGGACATTTCAATGAGCAGTTCTTC.

This clonotype was detected ten times or more. V usage is TRBV18 and J usage is TRBJ1-2, with D hard to call. CDR3 length: 12 residues. The germline gives CDR1 KGHSH, CDR2 LQKENI. V was shortened by 5 bases and J by 3 bases, with 7 bases between the two germline ends. CDR3 in DNA: TGTGCCAGCTCATCAACCTACTATGGCTACACCTTC. As protein: CASSSTYYGYTF.

This clonotype was recorded many times. CDR3 DNA sequence: TGTGCCAGCAGCCCCACAAATCAAGAGACCCAGTACTTC. Its protein is CASSPTNQETQYF. The chain employs TRBV12-3 or TRBV12-4 and TRBJ2-5; the D is unclear. The CDR3 has 13 amino acids. Trimming removed 6 bases from V and 2 bases from J, with 10 bases in between.

This clonotype was recorded many times. The rearrangement uses TRBV5-1 and TRBJ2-6; D is possibly TRBD1 or TRBD2 (6 bases each). The CDR3 has 15 residues. V lost 8 bases and J 1 base, leaving 13 bases between the germline ends. Germline V gene lookup returns CDR1 SGHRS and CDR2 YFSETQ. The CDR3 DNA sequence: TGCGCCAGTTCCAGAGGGGGGTCTGGGGCCAACGTCCTGACTTTC. This codes for CASSRGGSGANVLTF.

This clonotype was seen repeatedly, ten times or more. The chain uses TRBV5-1 and TRBJ2-7, with D possibly matching TRBD1 (6 bases). Trimming took 4 bases from V and 2 from J, leaving 16 bases between them. CDR1 and CDR2 from the germline V gene are SGHRS and YFSETQ. The length of the CDR3 is 15 residues. CDR3 DNA sequence: TGCGCCAGCAGCGGTACAGGGCTCGGGGCCTACGAGCAGTACTTC. Protein: CASSGTGLGAYEQYF. Drawing the rest from reference TRBV5-1 and TRBJ2-7, the complete variable domain is KAGVTQTPRYLIKTRGQQVTLSCSPISGHRSVSWYQQTPGQGLQFLFEYFSETQRNKGNFPGRFSGRQFSNSRSEMNVSTLELGDSALYLCASSGTGLGAYEQYFGPGTRLTVT.

This clonotype was observed many times. V usage is TRBV12-3 or TRBV12-4 and J usage is TRBJ2-2; D ambiguous. The CDR3 spans 15 residues. V lost 7 bases and J 0 bases, leaving 12 bases between the germline ends. DNA for the CDR3: TGTGCCAGCACTCTTAGCCGGACGAACACCGGGGAGCTGTTTTTT. Translation: CASTLSRTNTGELFF.

This clonotype occurred many times. The chain uses TRBV6-1 and TRBJ1-1; 7 nucleotides agree with TRBD1. CDR3 length equals 15 residues. Germline V lookup: CDR1 MNHNS, CDR2 SASEGT. V shed 10 bases, J shed 5 bases, and the junction held 16 bases outside the gene matches. The CDR3 coding sequence is TGTGCCACCCGCCCCCTGGGCAGGGGGATTACTGAAGCTTTCTTT. Translating gives CATRPLGRGITEAFF.

This clonotype was picked up many times. J is TRBJ2-3 and V is TRBV29-1, with 7 bases matching TRBD1. CDR1 is SQVTM, CDR2 ANQGSEA, per germline. This CDR3 is built from 14 residues. J was trimmed by 6 bases and V by 3 bases; bases with no gene match: 9. The CDR3 protein is CSVDDRDLGDTQYF. CDR3 DNA: TGCAGCGTTGATGACAGGGATCTTGGCGATACGCAGTATTTT.

This clonotype was recorded at least ten times. The chain employs TRBV29-1 and TRBJ2-5; no firm D call. The V end lost 2 bases, the J end lost 5 bases, and 9 bases lay between the germline ends. The germline V gene encodes CDR1 SQVTM and CDR2 ANQGSEA. The CDR3 contains 12 residues. The CDR3 loop reads CSVESGSETQYF. DNA of the CDR3: TGCAGCGTTGAATCCGGGTCGGAGACCCAGTACTTC.

This clonotype has at least ten counts. This chain joins TRBV29-1 and TRBJ1-2; D unclear. V was trimmed by 6 bases and J by 2 bases, leaving 13 bases between them. The germline gives CDR1 SQVTM, CDR2 ANQGSEA. The CDR3 runs to 13 residues. CDR3 sequence (DNA): TGCAGCGTCTTCTTGACGGACAACTATGGCTACACCTTC. Protein: CSVFLTDNYGYTF.

This clonotype was detected ten times or more. This chain joins TRBV27 and TRBJ2-7, with a possible D match to TRBD2 (6 bases). Looked up from germline, CDR1 is MNHEY and CDR2 is SMNVEV (reference sequence). V was clipped by 2 bases and J by 5 bases, with 19 bases between them. CDR3 size: 16 residues. The CDR3 is CASSLRPGVGEHEQYF. CDR3 nucleotides: TGTGCCAGCAGTTTACGCCCGGGGGTAGGGGAACACGAGCAGTACTTC.

With respect to this clonotype: Mismatch with germline at one junction end may stem from a read error. The rearrangement links TRBV20-1 to TRBJ1-2, with a weak D call TRBD1 (5 bases). Germline V CDR1 and CDR2: DFQATT, SNEGSKA (reference sequence). The CDR3 runs to 14 residues. Here the CDR3 DNA reads TGCAGTGCTAGAGATAGGGTGGGCCGCCGGGGGGAATTTTTC. Amino acids: CSARDRVGRRGEFF.

This clonotype was counted ten times or more. The chain carries TRBV11-2 and TRBJ2-5; 12 bases align to TRBD2. The CDR3 is 15 residues long. J was trimmed by 5 bases and V by 5 bases; bases with no gene match: 6. Per germline, CDR1 SGHAT and CDR2 FQNNGV. CDR3 sequence reads: CASSALAGGHETQYF. Written as DNA, the CDR3 is TGTGCCAGCAGCGCCCTAGCGGGGGGGCACGAGACCCAGTACTTC.

This clonotype was seen ten or more times. The rearrangement links TRBV9 to TRBJ2-7; 8 positions agree with TRBD2. Germline V CDR1 and CDR2: SGDLS, YYNGEE. The CDR3 sequence is 14 residues long. With V trimmed by 5 bases and J by 9 bases, 13 bases remained unmatched. The CDR3 DNA reads TGTGCCAGCAGTCTAGGCGGGGGGAACGTAGGGCAGTACTTC. Its translation: CASSLGGGNVGQYF.

This clonotype was seen many times. This chain connects TRBV15 to TRBJ2-5; either TRBD1 or TRBD2 may fit D (5 bases each). The CDR3 is made up of 15 amino acids. V lost 0 bases and J lost 5, with 13 bases in between. Germline CDR1 LNHNV, CDR2 YYDKDF (reference sequence). The DNA of the CDR3 is TGTGCCACCAGCAGAGATCTCCGTTGGGGGGAGACCCAGTACTTC. Amino acids: CATSRDLRWGETQYF.